This passage covers 14 T cell receptor beta chains from one sample sequenced in a study of cytomegalovirus exposure and HLA in healthy donors (dated by TCRdb to the late 2010s). Libraries came from the immunoSEQ multiplex PCR assay. For the multiplex PCR, a mixture combining 60 forward primers for TCR Vbeta segments and 13 reverse primers for TCR Jbeta segments was used. The immuneACCESS repertoire file appears here via TCRdb, limited to in-frame rearrangements. These files lack a portion of the clones; in checked studies, under half of the deficit traces to unresolved V genes, and the cause of the others is not known. The sample contains about 130,000 clones, roughly three quarters of them found a single time. 2.2% of the sample is held by the ten biggest clonotypes. The specimen was PBMCs. Every receptor here comes from a man aged 25-40 years in good health and CMV-seronegative.

The V gene is TRBV28, the J gene TRBJ2-1, with 12 positions matching TRBD2. The CDR3 has 16 residues. Trimming at V came to 4 bases and at J to 6 bases, leaving 7 bases not matched to a gene. The V gene's germline CDR1 is MDHEN and CDR2 SYDVKM. CDR3 sequence reads: CASSSLAGGTSNEQFF. For the CDR3, the DNA is TGTGCCAGCAGTTCTCTAGCGGGAGGGACTAGCAATGAGCAGTTCTTC.

V gene TRBV11-3 combines with J gene TRBJ1-1, with D hard to call. This CDR3 is 13 amino acids long. The V gene lost 3 bases and the J gene lost 5 bases, with 10 bases spanning the gap. CDR1 and CDR2 (germline): SGHNT, YENEEA. CDR3 amino acids: CASSFQVGTEAFF. The CDR3 DNA follows: TGTGCCAGCAGCTTCCAGGTCGGAACTGAAGCTTTCTTT.

This chain links TRBV19 with TRBJ2-7, with 7 positions matching TRBD2. The CDR3 loop spans 14 amino acids. Germline assignment: CDR1 LNHDA and CDR2 SQIVND (reference sequence). The J segment lost 0 bases and the V segment lost 6 bases, leaving 5 bases of the junction unmatched. The CDR3 region has the DNA TGTGCCAGTAGCTCAGGACTAGTCTCCTACGAGCAGTACTTC. This gives the protein CASSSGLVSYEQYF.

The genes are TRBV27 and TRBJ1-2; the match to TRBD1 covers 7 bases. The V and J ends lost 7 bases and 8 bases, in that order; junction bases with no gene match: 13. The CDR3 has 14 residues. Germline assignment: CDR1 MNHEY and CDR2 SMNVEV (reference sequence). The CDR3 nucleotides read TGTGCCAGCACCACGTCGACAGGGAGTCAGGGCTACACCTTC. Protein sequence: CASTTSTGSQGYTF.

This clone was recorded only once. The chain recombines TRBV2 with TRBJ2-4, with 11 bases lining up with TRBD2. Germline V gene lookup returns CDR1 SNHLY and CDR2 FYNNEI. After removal of 3 bases from V and 0 bases from J, the junction contained 7 bases not matched to a gene. The CDR3 runs 18 residues. The CDR3 protein is CASSDLAGGVLAKNIQYF. In DNA form, the CDR3 reads TGTGCCAGCAGTGATTTAGCGGGAGGGGTCCTAGCCAAAAACATTCAGTACTTC.

The V and J genes are TRBV6-1 and TRBJ2-3; tentative D call: TRBD2 (5 bases). The CDR3 has 12 residues. Per germline, CDR1 MNHNS and CDR2 SASEGT. V shed 7 bases and J shed 3 bases, with 8 bases lying between them. DNA of the CDR3: TGTGCCAGCACCGGGAATACAGATACGCAGTATTTT. Residues: CASTGNTDTQYF.

V gene TRBV19 combines with J gene TRBJ1-6, with 8 bases lining up with TRBD1. Germline V gene lookup returns CDR1 LNHDA and CDR2 SQIVND (reference sequence). After removal of 5 bases from V and 9 bases from J, the junction contained 12 bases not matched to a gene. The CDR3 length is 16 residues. Written as DNA, the CDR3 is TGTGCCAGTAGTCCGACAGGGGCCCAGGGGAGTTCACCCCTCCACTTT. This gives the protein CASSPTGAQGSSPLHF.

The V and J genes are TRBV5-1 and TRBJ2-2; D possibly corresponds to TRBD1 (6 bases). Trimming left V 3 bases short and J 4 bases short, with 13 bases between. CDR1 and CDR2 (germline): SGHRS, YFSETQ. The CDR3 extends over 15 amino acids. CDR3 nucleotides: TGCGCCAGCAGCTCAGGACAGTCGCGCACCGGGGAGCTGTTTTTT. Amino acid sequence: CASSSGQSRTGELFF.

The chain carries TRBV27 and TRBJ2-2; D remains unclear. The ends were cut back, 1 base at V and 0 bases at J, with 6 bases in the middle. The CDR3 loop spans 15 amino acids. CDR1 and CDR2 from the germline V gene are MNHEY and SMNVEV (reference sequence). The CDR3 protein is CASSLFLPNTGELFF. The CDR3 DNA follows: TGTGCCAGCAGTTTATTCCTCCCGAACACCGGGGAGCTGTTTTTT.

This clone turned up a few times. The chain carries TRBV7-2 and TRBJ1-5; tentative D call: TRBD1 (5 bases). Germline CDR1 reads SGHTA; CDR2 reads FQGNSA. The V end lost 5 bases, the J end lost 13 bases, and 15 bases lay between the germline ends. This CDR3 has 12 residues. CDR3: CASSHWGGPQHF. Written as DNA, the CDR3 is TGTGCCAGCAGCCATTGGGGCGGCCCTCAGCATTTT.

This clone appeared once. This rearrangement joins TRBV5-1 to TRBJ2-7; 9 bases line up with TRBD2. The germline V gene encodes CDR1 SGHRS and CDR2 YFSETQ. V lost 4 bases and J lost 5; bases outside the gene matches: 25. The CDR3 runs to 20 residues. The CDR3 DNA follows: TGCGCCAGCAGCCCCCTTGCGGGAGGACTTCTGGCGGGAGGGCGACACGAGCAGTACTTC. This gives the protein CASSPLAGGLLAGGRHEQYF.

This chain uses TRBV7-9 with TRBJ2-7; a weak D match, TRBD2 (6 bases). In germline, CDR1 is SEHNR, CDR2 FQNEAQ (reference sequence). This CDR3 is built from 14 residues. Trimming removed 5 bases at V and 0 bases at J, with 11 bases between. The CDR3 protein is CASSLSGSSYEQYF. For the CDR3, the DNA is TGTGCCAGCAGCCTTAGCGGTAGCTCCTACGAGCAGTACTTC.

The chain has TRBV7-9 and TRBJ2-4; 10 positions agree with TRBD1. Trimming removed 4 bases from V and 2 bases from J; junction bases left unmatched: 5. The CDR3 covers 16 residues. Germline V gives CDR1 SEHNR, CDR2 FQNEAQ (reference sequence). CDR3 sequence: CASSSGQGFTKNIQYF. For the CDR3, the DNA is TGTGCCAGCAGCTCGGGACAGGGGTTTACCAAAAACATTCAGTACTTC.

The V and J genes are TRBV7-2 and TRBJ1-6; D is ambiguous. The V and J ends lost 2 bases and 11 bases respectively, with 13 bases between them. The CDR3 has 14 amino acids. Germline CDR1 and CDR2: SGHTA and FQGNSA. CDR3 sequence reads: CASSLLGEPTPLHF. CDR3 coding DNA: TGTGCCAGCAGCTTACTAGGCGAGCCAACACCCCTCCACTTT.